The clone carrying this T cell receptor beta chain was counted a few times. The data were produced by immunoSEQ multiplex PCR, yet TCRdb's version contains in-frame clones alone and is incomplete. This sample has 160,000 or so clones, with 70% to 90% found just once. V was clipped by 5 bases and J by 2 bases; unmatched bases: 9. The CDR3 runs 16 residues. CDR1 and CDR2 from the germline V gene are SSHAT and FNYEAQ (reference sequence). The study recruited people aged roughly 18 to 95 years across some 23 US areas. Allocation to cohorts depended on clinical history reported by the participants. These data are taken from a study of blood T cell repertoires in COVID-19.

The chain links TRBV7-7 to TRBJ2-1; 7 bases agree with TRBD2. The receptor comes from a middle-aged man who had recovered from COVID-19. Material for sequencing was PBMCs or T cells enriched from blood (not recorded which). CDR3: CASSPRLADTYNEQFF. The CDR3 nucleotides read TGTGCCAGCAGCCCTAGACTAGCTGATACCTACAATGAGCAGTTCTTC.